These T cell receptor beta chains were read from a single sample in a study of cytomegalovirus exposure and HLA in healthy donors. The data were produced by immunoSEQ multiplex PCR, yet TCRdb's version contains in-frame clones alone and is incomplete. The sample has over 150,000 clones; roughly 70% are singletons. Sequenced material: PBMCs. These receptor sequences come from a woman aged 50 to 60 in good health and CMV-seropositive. Each CDR3 is given with its conserved first and last residue. Fields, in order: J gene, clone size, V gene, D gene, CDR3 protein, CDR3 DNA. The D gene is left open where the match is weak. Expanded clones get a size class; other rows say once, few or many, or leave the size out.

>TRBJ2-7|few|TRBV7-9|.
CASSPAGPREQYF
TGTGCCAGCAGCCCCGCGGGTCCCCGCGAGCAGTACTTC
>TRBJ2-1|.|TRBV19|TRBD2
CASSPSSGRGEQFF
TGTGCCAGTAGCCCTAGCTCGGGGAGGGGTGAGCAGTTCTTC
>TRBJ2-1|.|TRBV7-2|TRBD2
CASSLDGGTNNEQFF
TGTGCCAGCAGCTTAGACGGGGGGACCAACAATGAGCAGTTCTTC
>TRBJ1-1|.|TRBV11-2|TRBD1
CASHPWGQGREAFF
TGTGCCAGCCACCCATGGGGACAGGGGCGAGAAGCTTTCTTT
>TRBJ1-5|.|TRBV7-9|.
CALAHKGQPQHF
TGTGCCCTGGCGCACAAGGGGCAGCCCCAGCATTTT
>TRBJ2-3|.|TRBV5-1|TRBD1
CASSSQDRLTDTQYF
TGCGCCAGCAGCTCCCAGGACAGGCTCACAGATACGCAGTATTTT
>TRBJ1-2|.|TRBV9|.
CASSAVPGAYGYTF
TGTGCCAGCAGCGCCGTTCCAGGGGCCTATGGCTACACCTTC
>TRBJ1-2|.|TRBV7-9|TRBD1
CASSLVATQGEYTF
TGTGCCAGCAGCTTAGTCGCGACTCAGGGGGAGTACACCTTC
>TRBJ1-5|.|TRBV6-1|TRBD1
CASRKGTGVNQPQHF
TGTGCCAGCCGAAAGGGGACAGGGGTTAATCAGCCCCAGCATTTT
>TRBJ2-7|.|TRBV5-4|TRBD1
CASSLGDRSYEQYF
TGTGCCAGCAGCTTAGGGGACAGAAGCTACGAGCAGTACTTC
>TRBJ2-1|.|TRBV29-1|.
CSVEGLGASYNEQFF
TGCAGCGTTGAGGGGTTGGGGGCTTCTTACAATGAGCAGTTCTTC
>TRBJ2-7|few|TRBV2|.
CASALTGFGEQYF
TGTGCCAGCGCCTTAACAGGGTTTGGCGAGCAGTACTTC
>TRBJ2-1|.|TRBV18|TRBD1
CASSLGTGENEQFF
TGTGCCAGCTCACTGGGGACAGGGGAAAATGAGCAGTTCTTC
>TRBJ1-1|.|TRBV19|TRBD1
CASRDRGNTEAFF
TGTGCCAGTAGAGACAGGGGGAACACTGAAGCTTTCTTT
>TRBJ2-5|.|TRBV5-4|.
CASSSGGNQETQYF
TGTGCCAGCAGCAGTGGAGGAAACCAAGAGACCCAGTACTTC
>TRBJ1-2|once|TRBV9|TRBD1
CASSGDRVPYTF
TGTGCCAGCAGTGGGGACAGGGTTCCCTACACCTTC
>TRBJ2-3|.|TRBV11-3|.
CASSQGTDTQYF
TGTGCCAGCAGTCAGGGTACAGATACGCAGTATTTT
>TRBJ2-3|once|TRBV5-1|TRBD1
CASSPRTGGTDTQYF
TGCGCCAGCAGCCCAAGGACAGGGGGCACAGATACGCAGTATTTT
>TRBJ2-3|.|TRBV5-6|.
CASSLPGIDTQYF
TGTGCCAGCAGCTTGCCCGGGATTGATACGCAGTATTTT
>TRBJ2-7|.|TRBV5-4|.
CASSISGPNPYEQYF
TGTGCCAGCAGCATCAGCGGCCCAAACCCCTACGAGCAGTACTTC
>TRBJ2-2|.|TRBV9|TRBD1
CASSRQGDHGELFF
TGTGCCAGCAGCAGGCAGGGGGACCACGGGGAGCTGTTTTTT
>TRBJ1-2|.|TRBV13|TRBD1
CASSLVGRNRGGYTF
TGTGCCAGCAGCTTAGTTGGCAGAAACAGGGGTGGCTACACCTTC
>TRBJ2-1|.|TRBV7-9|TRBD2
CASSLAGLAGNEQFF
TGTGCCAGCAGCTTAGCGGGACTAGCGGGCAATGAGCAGTTCTTC
>TRBJ1-2|.|TRBV6-1|.
CASSATGGGYTF
TGTGCCAGCAGTGCGACAGGAGGTGGCTACACCTTC
>TRBJ2-1|.|TRBV7-2|TRBD2
CASRPIVPGTSGRNEQFF
TGTGCCAGCAGACCCATCGTGCCCGGGACTAGCGGGAGGAATGAGCAGTTCTTC
>TRBJ2-1|.|TRBV19|.
CASRAQGPVNNEQLF
TGTGCCAGTAGAGCCCAGGGGCCGGTAAACAATGAGCAGCTCTTC